The rows below give T cell receptor beta chains drawn from one sample of a study of OX40 agonist ivuxolimab in advanced cancers. Data came from immunoSEQ multiplex PCR; TCRdb stores just in-frame clones and leaves some out. The sample has some 82,000 clones, more than 85% seen once. Sequencing was performed on CD4+ or CD8+ T cells sorted from blood, taken in a trial of the OX40 agonist ivuxolimab. Every receptor here comes from an adult with an advanced solid tumor such as melanoma, head and neck, liver or kidney cancer. Each CDR3 is given with its conserved first and last residue. The D gene is left open where the match is weak. For some rows the clone size is stated as once, few or many, or as a class when expanded; others skip it.

d_gene	abundance	v_gene	j_gene	CDR3aa	CDR3nt
NA	NA	TRBV2	TRBJ2-1	CAIPSPAGYNEQFF	TGTGCCATCCCATCCCCCGCGGGATACAATGAGCAGTTCTTC
TRBD1	NA	TRBV5-5	TRBJ1-5	CASSLAGGRNQPQHF	TGTGCCAGCAGCTTAGCAGGGGGACGCAATCAGCCCCAGCATTTT
TRBD1	few	TRBV28	TRBJ2-7	CASSSGTVVNEQYF	TGTGCCAGCAGCTCCGGGACAGTAGTTAACGAGCAGTACTTC
TRBD1	NA	TRBV11-2	TRBJ1-1	CASSSDRITEAFF	TGTGCCAGCAGTTCGGACAGGATAACTGAAGCTTTCTTT
TRBD1	NA	TRBV6-4	TRBJ1-3	CAYKAGTAGNTIYF	TGTGCCTATAAAGCCGGGACAGCCGGAAACACCATATATTTT
NA	once	TRBV15	TRBJ2-7	CATSRESPPYEQYF	TGTGCCACCAGCAGAGAATCACCCCCCTACGAGCAGTACTTC
NA	NA	TRBV2	TRBJ1-6	CASSGERSPLHF	TGTGCCAGCAGTGGAGAGAGATCACCCCTCCACTTT
NA	NA	TRBV5-1	TRBJ2-1	CASSLDGNSYNEQFF	TGCGCCAGCAGCTTGGACGGGAATTCCTACAATGAGCAGTTCTTC
NA	NA	TRBV4-1	TRBJ1-5	CASSHPNWEGEGNQPQHF	TGCGCCAGCAGCCACCCCAACTGGGAGGGCGAGGGCAATCAGCCCCAGCATTTT
TRBD2	NA	TRBV6-4	TRBJ2-1	CASRRDYSANEQFF	TGTGCCAGCAGGCGGGACTATTCAGCCAATGAGCAGTTCTTC
NA	few	TRBV4-3	TRBJ2-2	CASSQEQHTGELFF	TGCGCCAGCAGCCAAGAACAACACACCGGGGAGCTGTTTTTT
TRBD2	NA	TRBV6-5	TRBJ2-7	CASSYVAGVSYEQYF	TGTGCCAGCAGTTACGTGGCGGGAGTCTCCTACGAGCAGTACTTC
TRBD2	few	TRBV28	TRBJ2-3	CASSTIFGLAGDTDTQYF	TGTGCCAGCAGCACGATTTTCGGACTAGCGGGAGACACAGATACGCAGTATTTT
TRBD1	NA	TRBV6-6	TRBJ1-2	CASSYPTGTGEGYTF	TGTGCCAGCAGTTACCCGACCGGGACAGGGGAAGGCTACACCTTC
NA	NA	TRBV18	TRBJ2-3	CASSPTNRGTDTQYF	TGTGCCAGCTCACCGACGAACCGGGGCACAGATACGCAGTATTTT
NA	NA	TRBV4-3	TRBJ2-3	CASSQSLPDTQYF	TGCGCCAGCAGCCAATCATTACCAGATACGCAGTATTTT
TRBD1	once	TRBV18	TRBJ1-4	CASSRRTGNNEKLFF	TGTGCCAGCTCACGTCGGACAGGAAACAATGAAAAACTGTTTTTT
TRBD2	NA	TRBV15	TRBJ2-4	CATSGGLMNIQYF	TGTGCCACCAGCGGGGGACTAATGAACATTCAGTACTTC